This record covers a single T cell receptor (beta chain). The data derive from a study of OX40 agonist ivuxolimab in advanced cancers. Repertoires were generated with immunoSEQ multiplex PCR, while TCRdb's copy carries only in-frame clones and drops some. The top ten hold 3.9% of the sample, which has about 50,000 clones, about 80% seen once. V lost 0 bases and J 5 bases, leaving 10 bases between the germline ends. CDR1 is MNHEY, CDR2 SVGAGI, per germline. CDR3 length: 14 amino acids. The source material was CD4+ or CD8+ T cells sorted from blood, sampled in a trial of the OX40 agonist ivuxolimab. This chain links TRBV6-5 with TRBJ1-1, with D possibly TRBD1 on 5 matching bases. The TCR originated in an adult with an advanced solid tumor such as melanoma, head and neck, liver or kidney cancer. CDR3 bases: TGTGCCAGCAGTTACTCGGGGGGGATGACTGAAGCTTTCTTT. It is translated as CASSYSGGMTEAFF.